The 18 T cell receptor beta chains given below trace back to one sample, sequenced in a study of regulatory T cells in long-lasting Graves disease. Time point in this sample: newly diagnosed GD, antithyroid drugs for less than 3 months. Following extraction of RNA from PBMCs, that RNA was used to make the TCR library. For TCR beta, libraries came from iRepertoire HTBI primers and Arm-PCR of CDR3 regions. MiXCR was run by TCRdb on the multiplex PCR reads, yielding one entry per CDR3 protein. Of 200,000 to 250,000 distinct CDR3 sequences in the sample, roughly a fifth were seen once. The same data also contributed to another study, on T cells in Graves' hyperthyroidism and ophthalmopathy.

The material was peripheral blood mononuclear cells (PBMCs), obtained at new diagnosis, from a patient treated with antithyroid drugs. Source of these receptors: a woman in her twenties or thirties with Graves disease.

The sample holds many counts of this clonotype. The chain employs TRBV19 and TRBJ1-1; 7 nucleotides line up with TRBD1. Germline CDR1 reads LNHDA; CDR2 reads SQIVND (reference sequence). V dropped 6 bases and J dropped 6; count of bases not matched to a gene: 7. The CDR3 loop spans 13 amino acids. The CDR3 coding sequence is TGTGCCAGTAGCCGACAGGGATCCGCTGAAGCTTTCTTT. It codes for CASSRQGSAEAFF.

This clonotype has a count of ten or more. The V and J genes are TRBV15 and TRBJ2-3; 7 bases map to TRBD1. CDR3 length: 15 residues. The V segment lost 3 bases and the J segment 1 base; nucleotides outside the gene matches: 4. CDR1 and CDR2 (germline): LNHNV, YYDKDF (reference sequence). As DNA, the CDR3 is TGTGCCACCAGCAGTACAGGGGTGGGCACAGATACGCAGTATTTT. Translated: CATSSTGVGTDTQYF.

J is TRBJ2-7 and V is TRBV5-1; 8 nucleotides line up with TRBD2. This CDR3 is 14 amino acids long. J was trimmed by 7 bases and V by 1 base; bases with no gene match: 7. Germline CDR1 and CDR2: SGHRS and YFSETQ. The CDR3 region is CASSLRPREGEQYF. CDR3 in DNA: TGCGCCAGCAGCTTGCGCCCCCGGGAGGGGGAGCAGTACTTC.

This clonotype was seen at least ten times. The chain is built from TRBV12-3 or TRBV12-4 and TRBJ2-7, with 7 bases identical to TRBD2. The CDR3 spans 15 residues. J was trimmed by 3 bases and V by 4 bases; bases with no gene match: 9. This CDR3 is CASSSLGGGRYEQYF. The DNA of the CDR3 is TGTGCCAGCAGTTCCCTGGGCGGGGGACGCTACGAGCAGTACTTC.

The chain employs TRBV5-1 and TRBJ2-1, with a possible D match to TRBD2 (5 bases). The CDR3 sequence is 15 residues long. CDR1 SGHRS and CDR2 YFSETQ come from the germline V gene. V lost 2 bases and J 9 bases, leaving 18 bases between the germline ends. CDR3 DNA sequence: TGCGCCAGCAGCTTTGAAGAGTGGGATGAGGGTGAGCAGTTCTTC. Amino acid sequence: CASSFEEWDEGEQFF.

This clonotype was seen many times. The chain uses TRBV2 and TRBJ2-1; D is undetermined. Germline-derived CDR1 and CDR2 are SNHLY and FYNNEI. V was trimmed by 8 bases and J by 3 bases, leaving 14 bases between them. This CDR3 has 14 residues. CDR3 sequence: CASLLSKNYNEQFF. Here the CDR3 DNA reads TGTGCCAGCCTACTATCCAAGAACTACAATGAGCAGTTCTTC.

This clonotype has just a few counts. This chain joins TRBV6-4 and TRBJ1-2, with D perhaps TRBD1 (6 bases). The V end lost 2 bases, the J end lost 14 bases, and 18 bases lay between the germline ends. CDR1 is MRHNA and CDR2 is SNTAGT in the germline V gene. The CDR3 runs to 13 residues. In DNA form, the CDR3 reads TGTGCCAGCAGTGACCGACTAGGGGGTTTCGAGACCTTC. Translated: CASSDRLGGFETF.

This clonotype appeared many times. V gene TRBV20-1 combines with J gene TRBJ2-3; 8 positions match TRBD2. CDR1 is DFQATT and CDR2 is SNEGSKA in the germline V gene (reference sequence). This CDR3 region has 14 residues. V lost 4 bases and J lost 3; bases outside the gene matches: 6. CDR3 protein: CSAKQGLGTDTQYF. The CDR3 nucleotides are TGCAGTGCTAAACAGGGACTAGGGACAGATACGCAGTATTTT.

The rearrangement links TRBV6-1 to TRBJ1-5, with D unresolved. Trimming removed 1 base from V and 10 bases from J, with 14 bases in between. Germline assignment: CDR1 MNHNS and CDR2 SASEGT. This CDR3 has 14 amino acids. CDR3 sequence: CASSEVASMGPQHF. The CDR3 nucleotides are TGTGCCAGCAGTGAAGTCGCCTCCATGGGCCCCCAGCATTTT.

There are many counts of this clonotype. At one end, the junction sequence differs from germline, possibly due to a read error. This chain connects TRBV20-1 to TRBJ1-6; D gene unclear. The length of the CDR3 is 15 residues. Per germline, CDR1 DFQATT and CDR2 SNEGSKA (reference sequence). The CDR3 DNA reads TGCAGTGCTAAGGACTTGAGCTCCTATAATTCACCCCCCCACTTT. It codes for CSAKDLSSYNSPPHF.

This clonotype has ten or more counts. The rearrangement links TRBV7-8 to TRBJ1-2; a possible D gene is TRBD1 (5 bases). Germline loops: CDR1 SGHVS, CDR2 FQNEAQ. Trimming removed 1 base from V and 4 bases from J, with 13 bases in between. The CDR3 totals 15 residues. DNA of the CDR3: TGTGCCAGCAGCTTAGACGGGGGGAAGGGCTATGGCTACACCTTC. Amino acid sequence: CASSLDGGKGYGYTF.

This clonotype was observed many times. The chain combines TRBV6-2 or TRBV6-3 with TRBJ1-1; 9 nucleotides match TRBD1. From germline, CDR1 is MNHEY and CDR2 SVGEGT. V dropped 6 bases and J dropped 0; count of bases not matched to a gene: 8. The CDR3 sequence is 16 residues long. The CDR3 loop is CASRDGTGFMNTEAFF. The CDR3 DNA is TGTGCCAGCAGAGACGGGACAGGGTTCATGAACACTGAAGCTTTCTTT.

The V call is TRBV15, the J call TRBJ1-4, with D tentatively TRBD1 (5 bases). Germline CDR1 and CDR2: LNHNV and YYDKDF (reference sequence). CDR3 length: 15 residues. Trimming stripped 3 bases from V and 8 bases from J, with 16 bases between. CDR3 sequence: CATSSRPGSWEKLFF. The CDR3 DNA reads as TGTGCCACCAGCAGCCGCCCAGGGTCCTGGGAAAAACTGTTTTTT. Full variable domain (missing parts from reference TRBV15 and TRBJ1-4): DAMVIQNPRYQVTQFGKPVTLSCSQTLNHNVMYWYQQKSSQAPKLLFHYYDKDFNNEADTPDNFQSRRPNTSFCFLDIRSPGLGDTAMYLCATSSRPGSWEKLFFGSGTQLSVL.

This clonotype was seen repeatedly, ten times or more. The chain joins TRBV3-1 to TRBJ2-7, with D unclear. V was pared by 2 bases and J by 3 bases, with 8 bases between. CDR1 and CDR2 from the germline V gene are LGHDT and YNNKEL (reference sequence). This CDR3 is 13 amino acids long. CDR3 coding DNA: TGTGCCAGCAGCCAAATGGGCGACTACGAGCAGTACTTC. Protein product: CASSQMGDYEQYF.

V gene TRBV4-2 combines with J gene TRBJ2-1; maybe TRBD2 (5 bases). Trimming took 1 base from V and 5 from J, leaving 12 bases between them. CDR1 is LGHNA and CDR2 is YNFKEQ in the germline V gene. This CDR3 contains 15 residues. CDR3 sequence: CASSQAIRADNEQFF. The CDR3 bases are TGTGCCAGCAGCCAAGCGATTCGAGCGGACAATGAGCAGTTCTTC.

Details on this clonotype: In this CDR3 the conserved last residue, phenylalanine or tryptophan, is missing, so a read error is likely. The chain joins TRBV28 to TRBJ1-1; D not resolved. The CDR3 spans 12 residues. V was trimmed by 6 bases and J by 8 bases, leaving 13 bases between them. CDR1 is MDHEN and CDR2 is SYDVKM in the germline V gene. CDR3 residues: CASSLVGREAFL. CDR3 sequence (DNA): TGTGCCAGCAGCTTGGTCGGGAGAGAAGCTTTCCTT.

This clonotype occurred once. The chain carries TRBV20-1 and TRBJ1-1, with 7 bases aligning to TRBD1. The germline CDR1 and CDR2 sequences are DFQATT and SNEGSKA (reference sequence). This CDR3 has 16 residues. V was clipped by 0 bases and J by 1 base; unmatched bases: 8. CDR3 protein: CSARDRHRGSNTEAFF. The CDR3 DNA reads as TGCAGTGCTAGAGATCGGCACAGGGGCTCGAACACTGAAGCTTTCTTT.

The CDR3 loop reads CASSIREVLYEQYF. The CDR3 region has the DNA TGTGCCAGTAGTATACGGGAGGTTCTATACGAGCAGTACTTC. This chain connects TRBV19 to TRBJ2-7; 7 positions agree with TRBD2. CDR1 is LNHDA, CDR2 SQIVND, per germline (reference sequence). The V segment lost 2 bases and the J segment 4 bases; nucleotides outside the gene matches: 5. CDR3 length: 14 amino acids.